A selection of T cell receptor beta chains follows, all from one sample in a study of blood T cells in healthy people across ages. TCRdb re-called the 5' RACE reads through MiXCR, storing one row per CDR3 protein. In the table there are about 780,000 distinct CDR3 sequences, around half of which are singletons. Sequencing used blood. These receptors came from a man older than 75 in good health. Each CDR3 is given with its conserved first and last residue. A D gene is named only where the DNA matches it firmly. Where a row states a size, it is once, few, many or the class of an expanded clone; other rows omit it.

V gene: TRBV10-3; D gene: TRBD2; clone size: -; J gene: TRBJ2-3; CDR3 protein: CAIRPTSGTDTQYF; CDR3 DNA: TGTGCCATCCGCCCGACTAGCGGCACAGATACGCAGTATTTT
V gene: TRBV28; D gene: -; clone size: few; J gene: TRBJ2-3; CDR3 protein: CASSPLRRSLGTDTQYF; CDR3 DNA: TGTGCCAGCAGTCCCCTCCGGAGGAGTCTTGGCACAGATACGCAGTATTTT
V gene: TRBV7-3; D gene: TRBD2; clone size: -; J gene: TRBJ2-3; CDR3 protein: CASSHGGASSTDTQYF; CDR3 DNA: TGTGCCAGCAGCCACGGGGGGGCCTCGAGCACAGATACGCAGTATTTT
V gene: TRBV5-4; D gene: -; clone size: few; J gene: TRBJ2-1; CDR3 protein: CASSLDASSNEQFF; CDR3 DNA: TGTGCCAGCAGCTTGGATGCTAGTTCGAATGAGCAGTTCTTC
V gene: TRBV7-2; D gene: -; clone size: few; J gene: TRBJ2-2; CDR3 protein: CASSPDRYTGELFF; CDR3 DNA: TGTGCCAGCAGCCCGGACCGATACACCGGGGAGCTGTTTTTT
V gene: TRBV6-2/TRBV6-3; D gene: -; clone size: -; J gene: TRBJ2-6; CDR3 protein: CASSYGIWGANVLTF; CDR3 DNA: TGTGCCAGCAGTTACGGCATTTGGGGGGCCAACGTCCTGACTTTC
V gene: TRBV20-1; D gene: TRBD2; clone size: -; J gene: TRBJ2-7; CDR3 protein: CSARDGSGSQETPYF; CDR3 DNA: TGCAGTGCTAGAGACGGTAGCGGGAGTCAGGAGACCCCGTACTTC
V gene: TRBV28; D gene: -; clone size: few; J gene: TRBJ1-5; CDR3 protein: CASSLPDNSNQPQHF; CDR3 DNA: TGTGCCAGCAGTTTACCCGACAATAGCAATCAGCCCCAGCATTTT
V gene: TRBV6-5; D gene: -; clone size: -; J gene: TRBJ1-4; CDR3 protein: CASSYSGEQRREKLFF; CDR3 DNA: TGTGCCAGCAGTTACTCCGGGGAACAGCGGAGGGAAAAACTGTTTTTT
V gene: TRBV10-3; D gene: TRBD1; clone size: -; J gene: TRBJ2-3; CDR3 protein: CAISQGAGTDTQYF; CDR3 DNA: TGTGCCATCAGCCAGGGGGCTGGCACAGATACGCAGTATTTT
V gene: TRBV29-1; D gene: -; clone size: few; J gene: TRBJ2-4; CDR3 protein: CSVAPVAKNIQYF; CDR3 DNA: TGCAGCGTTGCCCCGGTCGCCAAAAACATTCAGTACTTC
V gene: TRBV5-1; D gene: TRBD2; clone size: few; J gene: TRBJ2-1; CDR3 protein: CASSLASGIAYNEQFF; CDR3 DNA: TGCGCCAGCAGCTTGGCTAGCGGGATCGCCTACAATGAGCAGTTCTTC
V gene: TRBV5-1; D gene: TRBD2; clone size: -; J gene: TRBJ2-1; CDR3 protein: CASSLDTGGADEQFF; CDR3 DNA: TGCGCCAGCAGCTTGGACACGGGGGGGGCGGATGAGCAGTTCTTC
V gene: TRBV5-1; D gene: -; clone size: -; J gene: TRBJ2-7; CDR3 protein: CASNWGQMIGDEQYF; CDR3 DNA: TGCGCCAGCAATTGGGGACAAATGATTGGCGATGAGCAGTACTTC
V gene: TRBV29-1; D gene: TRBD2; clone size: -; J gene: TRBJ2-3; CDR3 protein: CSVISGRAADTQYF; CDR3 DNA: TGCAGCGTTATCAGCGGGAGGGCCGCAGATACGCAGTATTTT
V gene: TRBV29-1; D gene: -; clone size: -; J gene: TRBJ2-1; CDR3 protein: CSASTGSDEQFF; CDR3 DNA: TGCAGCGCTTCGACGGGGTCGGATGAGCAGTTCTTC
V gene: TRBV6-2/TRBV6-3; D gene: -; clone size: few; J gene: TRBJ2-7; CDR3 protein: CASSYSITDSSYEQYF; CDR3 DNA: TGTGCCAGCAGTTACTCGATAACGGACAGCTCCTACGAGCAGTACTTC
V gene: TRBV10-3; D gene: -; clone size: -; J gene: TRBJ2-1; CDR3 protein: CAISEWGSHNEQFF; CDR3 DNA: TGTGCCATCAGTGAGTGGGGGTCCCACAATGAGCAGTTCTTC
V gene: TRBV6-6; D gene: -; clone size: few; J gene: TRBJ2-1; CDR3 protein: CASSYGLYNEQFF; CDR3 DNA: TGTGCCAGCAGTTACGGACTGTACAATGAGCAGTTCTTC
V gene: TRBV19; D gene: -; clone size: -; J gene: TRBJ2-1; CDR3 protein: CASSTSVLAVTYNEQFF; CDR3 DNA: TGTGCCAGTAGTACCTCCGTCTTAGCGGTTACTTACAATGAGCAGTTCTTC
V gene: TRBV6-2/TRBV6-3; D gene: -; clone size: -; J gene: TRBJ2-3; CDR3 protein: CASRRPADTQYF; CDR3 DNA: TGTGCCAGCAGAAGACCCGCAGATACGCAGTATTTT
V gene: TRBV4-2; D gene: -; clone size: -; J gene: TRBJ2-3; CDR3 protein: CASSPSWGADTQYF; CDR3 DNA: TGTGCCAGCAGCCCCTCCTGGGGAGCAGATACGCAGTATTTT
V gene: TRBV29-1; D gene: TRBD1; clone size: few; J gene: TRBJ2-7; CDR3 protein: CSVRDRAPLEQYF; CDR3 DNA: TGCAGCGTCCGGGACAGGGCGCCTCTCGAGCAGTACTTC
V gene: TRBV7-9; D gene: TRBD1; clone size: -; J gene: TRBJ2-7; CDR3 protein: CASGTGTGAYEQYF; CDR3 DNA: TGTGCCAGCGGAACCGGGACAGGGGCCTACGAGCAGTACTTC
V gene: TRBV2; D gene: -; clone size: -; J gene: TRBJ1-5; CDR3 protein: CASSEETAYSNQPQHF; CDR3 DNA: TGTGCCAGCAGTGAAGAAACAGCGTATAGCAATCAGCCCCAGCATTTT
V gene: TRBV7-2; D gene: TRBD1; clone size: -; J gene: TRBJ2-2; CDR3 protein: CASSFTGGSTGELFF; CDR3 DNA: TGTGCCAGCAGCTTTACAGGGGGCTCTACCGGGGAGCTGTTTTTT
V gene: TRBV5-8; D gene: -; clone size: many; J gene: TRBJ1-1; CDR3 protein: CASSLWAGEAEAFF; CDR3 DNA: TGTGCCAGCAGCTTGTGGGCAGGGGAGGCTGAAGCTTTCTTT
V gene: TRBV20-1; D gene: TRBD2; clone size: -; J gene: TRBJ2-7; CDR3 protein: CSAEARLASGEQYF; CDR3 DNA: TGCAGTGCTGAAGCACGGCTAGCTAGCGGCGAGCAGTACTTC
V gene: TRBV5-8; D gene: -; clone size: -; J gene: TRBJ2-6; CDR3 protein: CASSMGLTAGANVLTF; CDR3 DNA: TGTGCCAGCAGTATGGGACTCACGGCTGGGGCCAACGTCCTGACTTTC
V gene: TRBV10-3; D gene: -; clone size: -; J gene: TRBJ1-2; CDR3 protein: CAISEDRSNYGYTF; CDR3 DNA: TGTGCCATCAGTGAAGACAGGTCTAACTATGGCTACACCTTC
V gene: TRBV3-1; D gene: -; clone size: -; J gene: TRBJ1-3; CDR3 protein: CASSQGQPSGNTIYF; CDR3 DNA: TGTGCCAGCAGCCAAGGGCAGCCCTCTGGAAACACCATATATTTT
V gene: TRBV13; D gene: -; clone size: once; J gene: TRBJ2-5; CDR3 protein: CASSLAEEVEETQYF; CDR3 DNA: TGTGCCAGCAGCTTAGCAGAAGAGGTTGAAGAGACCCAGTACTTC
V gene: TRBV5-1; D gene: TRBD1; clone size: -; J gene: TRBJ2-3; CDR3 protein: CASGDRGRSTDTQYF; CDR3 DNA: TGCGCCAGCGGAGACAGGGGAAGGAGCACAGATACGCAGTATTTT
V gene: TRBV7-8; D gene: -; clone size: many; J gene: TRBJ1-1; CDR3 protein: CASSLERGQQSFF; CDR3 DNA: TGTGCCAGCAGCTTAGAACGGGGGCAGCAGTCTTTCTTT
V gene: TRBV4-1; D gene: -; clone size: -; J gene: TRBJ2-7; CDR3 protein: CANPDYNEQYF; CDR3 DNA: TGCGCCAACCCAGATTACAATGAGCAGTACTTC
V gene: TRBV11-3; D gene: TRBD1; clone size: few; J gene: TRBJ2-1; CDR3 protein: CASSLYSSTGVSYNEQFF; CDR3 DNA: TGTGCCAGCAGCTTGTATTCCTCGACAGGGGTTTCCTACAATGAGCAGTTCTTC
V gene: TRBV7-2; D gene: TRBD2; clone size: few; J gene: TRBJ2-5; CDR3 protein: CASSLGLAGKGALDMEQYF; CDR3 DNA: TGTGCCAGCAGCTTAGGACTAGCGGGAAAGGGGGCCCTGGATATGGAGCAGTACTTC
V gene: TRBV5-1; D gene: -; clone size: -; J gene: TRBJ2-1; CDR3 protein: CASSRFRTPPSSYNEQFF; CDR3 DNA: TGCGCCAGCAGCCGATTCAGGACTCCACCGAGCTCCTACAATGAGCAGTTCTTC
V gene: TRBV20-1; D gene: TRBD2; clone size: few; J gene: TRBJ2-1; CDR3 protein: CSARVRTSGRNEQFF; CDR3 DNA: TGCAGTGCTAGAGTCAGGACTAGCGGGAGAAATGAGCAGTTCTTC
V gene: TRBV4-2; D gene: TRBD1; clone size: once; J gene: TRBJ2-5; CDR3 protein: CASSQDRPRQGQETQYF; CDR3 DNA: TGTGCCAGCAGCCAAGATCGGCCGCGACAGGGCCAAGAGACCCAGTACTTC
V gene: TRBV27; D gene: -; clone size: -; J gene: TRBJ1-6; CDR3 protein: CASSLYLGALHF; CDR3 DNA: TGTGCCAGCAGTTTATACCTAGGGGCCCTCCACTTT
V gene: TRBV29-1; D gene: -; clone size: many; J gene: TRBJ2-1; CDR3 protein: CSVEEAGLNEQFF; CDR3 DNA: TGCAGCGTTGAAGAGGCAGGTCTAAATGAGCAGTTCTTC
V gene: TRBV28; D gene: TRBD2; clone size: few; J gene: TRBJ2-1; CDR3 protein: CASSLTSGLYNEQFF; CDR3 DNA: TGTGCCAGCAGTTTAACTAGCGGGCTCTACAATGAGCAGTTCTTC
V gene: TRBV7-3; D gene: -; clone size: -; J gene: TRBJ2-3; CDR3 protein: CASSYGLARSTDTQYF; CDR3 DNA: TGTGCCAGCAGCTACGGGTTAGCGAGAAGCACAGATACGCAGTATTTT
V gene: TRBV12-3/TRBV12-4; D gene: TRBD1; clone size: -; J gene: TRBJ1-2; CDR3 protein: CASRQGTGGVGHTF; CDR3 DNA: TGTGCCAGCAGACAAGGGACAGGGGGGGTTGGCCACACCTTC